These 18 T cell receptor beta chains were all obtained from the same sample, sequenced in a study of a mutant IDH1 vaccine in newly diagnosed glioma. These receptors have no known antigen. Time point specified: week 23, last vaccination. Every vaccination contained 300 ug of the mutant IDH1 20-mer peptide and was paired with topical imiquimod. Produced via immunoSEQ multiplex PCR; TCRdb's table is partial and in-frame only. The table includes 50,000 to 70,000 clones, approximately 84% detected once. The sequences come from PBMCs, collected from a glioma patient whose treatment included an IDH1 peptide vaccine. The receptors originated from a man younger than 30 with glioma.

The rearrangement links TRBV30 to TRBJ2-1, with 8 bases identical to TRBD2. Trimming cost V 3 bases and J 8 bases; bases outside gene matches: 12. Germline lookup yields CDR1 GTSNPN and CDR2 SVGIG (reference sequence). The CDR3 is made up of 15 amino acids. As DNA, the CDR3 is TGTGCCTGGAGATCCGGGATAGCGGGGATCTATGAGCAGTTCTTC. It codes for CAWRSGIAGIYEQFF.

V gene TRBV2 combines with J gene TRBJ1-2; 10 bases map to TRBD1. Losses at the gene ends were 7 bases for V and 7 bases for J; bases not matched to a gene: 9. This CDR3 spans 14 amino acids. Germline V gives CDR1 SNHLY, CDR2 FYNNEI. The CDR3 here is CASTVAGQGSGYTF. The CDR3 DNA follows: TGTGCCAGCACCGTCGCGGGACAGGGGTCTGGCTACACCTTC.

The rearrangement joins TRBV6-5 to TRBJ1-1; TRBD1 matches at 8 bases. V was clipped by 5 bases and J by 7 bases; unmatched bases: 3. This CDR3 spans 12 amino acids. Germline loops: CDR1 MNHEY, CDR2 SVGAGI. Written as DNA, the CDR3 is TGTGCCAGCAGTAATGACAGGGGTGAAGCTTTCTTT. Encoded protein: CASSNDRGEAFF.

This clone was detected only once. The chain joins TRBV18 to TRBJ2-1; 14 bases align to TRBD2. The germline V gene has CDR1 KGHSH and CDR2 LQKENI. V lost 3 bases to trimming and J lost 9 bases; unmatched junction nucleotides: 4. The length of the CDR3 is 15 residues. Written as DNA, the CDR3 is TGTGCCAGCTCACCGGGGACTAGCGGGAGAGGTGAGCAGTTCTTC. This translates into CASSPGTSGRGEQFF.

This chain uses TRBV9 with TRBJ1-2, with 7 bases aligning to TRBD1. CDR1 and CDR2 from the germline V gene are SGDLS and YYNGEE. The CDR3 has 14 amino acids. Germline trimming cut 0 bases from V and 4 bases from J; bases unmatched to any gene: 3. CDR3: CASSVAGQSYGYTF. The CDR3 DNA sequence: TGTGCCAGCAGCGTAGCGGGACAGTCCTATGGCTACACCTTC.

This clone was counted between two and nine times. The chain links TRBV27 to TRBJ1-1; the D gene is possibly TRBD1 (5 bases). Germline CDR1 reads MNHEY; CDR2 reads SMNVEV (reference sequence). This CDR3 comprises 13 residues. Trimming took off 4 bases at V and 8 bases at J, with 14 bases between the two ends. Here the CDR3 reads CASSYQGRSEAFF. CDR3 nucleotides: TGTGCCAGCAGTTACCAGGGACGGAGCGAAGCTTTCTTT.

V and J are TRBV6-1 and TRBJ2-7; D may be TRBD1 (5 bases). CDR1 and CDR2 from the germline V gene are MNHNS and SASEGT. CDR3 length: 14 residues. The ends were cut back, 7 bases at V and 3 bases at J, with 16 bases in the middle. Written as DNA, the CDR3 is TGTGCCAGCATCGAAAGGGGTTCGCGCTACGAGCAGTACTTC. Translation gives CASIERGSRYEQYF.

CDR3 amino acids: CASRMGVGELFF. The CDR3 coding sequence is TGTGCCAGCAGAATGGGGGTCGGGGAGCTGTTTTTT. The gene calls are TRBV7-9 and TRBJ2-2, with D tentatively TRBD1 or TRBD2 (5 bases each). V was pared by 6 bases and J by 7 bases, with 9 bases between. Germline V gene sequence: CDR1 SEHNR, CDR2 FQNEAQ (reference sequence). This CDR3 contains 12 residues. Full variable domain (rest looked up from reference TRBV7-9 and TRBJ2-2): DTGVSQNPRHKITKRGQNVTFRCDPISEHNRLYWYRQTLGQGPEFLTYFQNEAQLEKSRLLSDRFSAERPKGSFSTLEIQRTEQGDSAMYLCASRMGVGELFFGEGSRLTVL.

This clone has just one count. The chain's CDR3 is CASRAKLGQGYHEAFF. DNA for the CDR3: TGTGCCAGTCGGGCAAAGCTCGGACAGGGATACCATGAAGCTTTCTTT. This chain links TRBV19 with TRBJ1-1, with 8 bases identical to TRBD1. V shed 8 bases, J shed 7 bases, and the junction held 18 bases outside the gene matches. The length of the CDR3 is 16 residues. Per the germline V gene, CDR1 is LNHDA and CDR2 is SQIVND (reference sequence).

This chain joins TRBV4-3 and TRBJ2-7; 8 bases agree with TRBD1. Looked up from germline, CDR1 is LGHNA and CDR2 is YSLEER. This CDR3 contains 16 residues. Unmatched junction bases numbered 5, after V lost 0 bases and J lost 1 base. The CDR3 DNA follows: TGCGCCAGCAGCCAAGACAGGACAGGGCCATCCTACGAGCAGTACTTC. It yields the protein CASSQDRTGPSYEQYF.

This clone was seen once. The chain is built from TRBV5-4 and TRBJ2-7; no clear D gene. Germline CDR1 SGHNT, CDR2 YYREEE (reference sequence). The V end lost 0 bases, the J end lost 0 bases, and 4 bases lay between the germline ends. CDR3 length: 13 residues. CDR3 sequence (DNA): TGTGCCAGCAGCTTGGTTGGCTCCTACGAGCAGTACTTC. Its protein is CASSLVGSYEQYF.

The gene calls are TRBV6-5 and TRBJ2-7; D could derive from TRBD1 or TRBD2 (5 bases each). The CDR3 runs 15 residues. V was clipped by 5 bases and J by 3 bases, with 17 bases between them. Per germline, CDR1 MNHEY and CDR2 SVGAGI. CDR3 sequence: CASSTSWGRDYEQYF. The CDR3 region has the DNA TGTGCCAGCAGTACCTCATGGGGACGGGACTACGAGCAGTACTTC.

The rearrangement uses TRBV6-5 and TRBJ2-3; 7 bases map to TRBD2. CDR3 size: 15 residues. Losses at the gene ends were 0 bases for V and 0 bases for J; bases not matched to a gene: 0. Looked up from germline, CDR1 is MNHEY and CDR2 is SVGAGI. DNA for the CDR3: TGTGCCAGCAGTTACTCGCGGGGGAGCACAGATACGCAGTATTTT. It translates to CASSYSRGSTDTQYF.

V is TRBV5-1 and J is TRBJ1-4, with 9 positions matching TRBD1. The V segment lost 3 bases and the J segment 8 bases; nucleotides outside the gene matches: 5. The germline gives CDR1 SGHRS, CDR2 YFSETQ. CDR3 length: 14 amino acids. CDR3 protein: CASSSGQGREKLFF. The CDR3 nucleotides are TGCGCCAGCAGCTCGGGACAGGGAAGGGAAAAACTGTTTTTT.

The chain combines TRBV7-2 with TRBJ1-1; D is ambiguous. The germline V gene encodes CDR1 SGHTA and CDR2 FQGNSA. This CDR3 spans 12 amino acids. Trimming pared 4 bases from V and 3 bases from J, leaving 6 bases between. The CDR3: CASSYSHTEAFF. The CDR3 DNA sequence: TGTGCCAGCAGCTATTCTCACACTGAAGCTTTCTTT.

This chain links TRBV20-1 with TRBJ1-2; maybe TRBD1 (5 bases). The V end was cut by 4 bases, the J end by 2 bases, with 5 bases between. The CDR3 contains 11 residues. Germline CDR1 and CDR2: DFQATT and SNEGSKA (reference sequence). CDR3 coding DNA: TGCAGTGCTAACAGGAACTATGGCTACACCTTC. The encoded protein is CSANRNYGYTF.

This chain joins TRBV4-3 and TRBJ2-2; TRBD2 matches at 8 bases. The CDR3 runs to 18 residues. Per germline, CDR1 LGHNA and CDR2 YSLEER. V shed 2 bases and J 5 bases; nucleotides not matched to a gene: 13. The CDR3 bases are TGCGCCAGCAGCCAAATGAGTCGGGGGGGCCGTAGGACCGGGGAGCTGTTTTTT. It yields the protein CASSQMSRGGRRTGELFF.

The chain joins TRBV6-5 to TRBJ1-3; D is unclear. V lost 6 bases to trimming and J lost 0 bases, with 6 bases between them. This CDR3 contains 13 residues. Looked up from germline, CDR1 is MNHEY and CDR2 is SVGAGI. The DNA for the CDR3 is TGTGCCAGCAGACCCTACTCTGGAAACACCATATATTTT. Translating it yields CASRPYSGNTIYF.